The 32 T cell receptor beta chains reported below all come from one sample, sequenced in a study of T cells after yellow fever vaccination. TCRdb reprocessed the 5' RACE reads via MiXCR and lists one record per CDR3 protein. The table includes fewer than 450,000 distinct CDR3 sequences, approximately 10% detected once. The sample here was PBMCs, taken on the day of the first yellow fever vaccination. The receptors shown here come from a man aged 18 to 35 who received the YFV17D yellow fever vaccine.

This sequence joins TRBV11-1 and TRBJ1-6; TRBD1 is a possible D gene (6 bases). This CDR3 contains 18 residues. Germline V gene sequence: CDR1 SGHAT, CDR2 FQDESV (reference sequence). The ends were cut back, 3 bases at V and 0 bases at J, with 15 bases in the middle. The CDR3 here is CASSFEFDRSSYNSPLHF. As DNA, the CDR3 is TGTGCCAGCAGCTTCGAATTCGACAGGAGCTCCTATAATTCACCCCTCCACTTT.

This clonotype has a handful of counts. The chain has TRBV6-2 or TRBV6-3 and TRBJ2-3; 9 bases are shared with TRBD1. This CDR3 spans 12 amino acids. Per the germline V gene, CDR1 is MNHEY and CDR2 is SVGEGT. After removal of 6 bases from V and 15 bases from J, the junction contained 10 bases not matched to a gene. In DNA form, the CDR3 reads TGTGCCAGCAGCGACCCGGGACAGGGTCGTTATTTT. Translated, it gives CASSDPGQGRYF.

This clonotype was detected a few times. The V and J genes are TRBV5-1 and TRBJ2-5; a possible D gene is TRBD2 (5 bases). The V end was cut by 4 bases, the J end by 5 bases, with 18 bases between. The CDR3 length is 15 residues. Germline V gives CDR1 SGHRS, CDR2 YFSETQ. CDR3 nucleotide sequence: TGCGCCAGCAGCCGCCCCGAGGGCAGCGTGGAGACCCAGTACTTC. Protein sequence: CASSRPEGSVETQYF.

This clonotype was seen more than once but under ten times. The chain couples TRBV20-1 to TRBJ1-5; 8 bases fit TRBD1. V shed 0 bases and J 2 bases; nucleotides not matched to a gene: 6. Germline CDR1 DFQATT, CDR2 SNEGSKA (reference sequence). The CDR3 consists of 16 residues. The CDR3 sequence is CSARDGDRGRNQPQHF. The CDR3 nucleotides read TGCAGTGCTAGAGATGGAGACAGGGGTCGCAATCAGCCCCAGCATTTT.

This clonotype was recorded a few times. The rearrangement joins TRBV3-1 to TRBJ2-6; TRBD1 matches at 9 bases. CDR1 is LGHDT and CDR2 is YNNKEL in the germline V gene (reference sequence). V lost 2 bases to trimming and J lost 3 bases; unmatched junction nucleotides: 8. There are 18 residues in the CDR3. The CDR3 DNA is TGTGCCAGCAGCCAACCGGGACAGGGAGTTTATGGGGCCAACGTCCTGACTTTC. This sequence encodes CASSQPGQGVYGANVLTF. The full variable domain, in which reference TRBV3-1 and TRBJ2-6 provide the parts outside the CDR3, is DTAVSQTPKYLVTQMGNDKSIKCEQNLGHDTMYWYKQDSKKFLKIMFSYNNKELIINETVPNRFSPKSPDKAHLNLHINSLELGDSAVYFCASSQPGQGVYGANVLTFGAGSRLTVL.

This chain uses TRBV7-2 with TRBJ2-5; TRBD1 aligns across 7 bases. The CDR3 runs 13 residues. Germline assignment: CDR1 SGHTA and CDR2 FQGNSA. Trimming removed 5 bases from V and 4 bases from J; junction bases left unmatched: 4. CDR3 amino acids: CASSAYRGETQYF. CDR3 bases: TGTGCCAGCAGCGCGTACAGGGGAGAGACCCAGTACTTC. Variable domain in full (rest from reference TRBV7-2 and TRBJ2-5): GAGVSQSPSNKVTEKGKDVELRCDPISGHTALYWYRQSLGQGLEFLIYFQGNSAPDKSGLPSDRFSAERTGGSVSTLTIQRTQQEDSAVYLCASSAYRGETQYFGPGTRLLVL.

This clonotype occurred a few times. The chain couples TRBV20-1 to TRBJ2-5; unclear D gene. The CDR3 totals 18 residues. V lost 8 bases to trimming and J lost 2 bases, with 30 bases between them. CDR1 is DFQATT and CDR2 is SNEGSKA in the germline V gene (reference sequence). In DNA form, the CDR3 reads TGCAGTACGTCACCACCTCTTGGGGTCCTGCAAAATCAAGAGACCCAGTACTTC. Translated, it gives CSTSPPLGVLQNQETQYF.

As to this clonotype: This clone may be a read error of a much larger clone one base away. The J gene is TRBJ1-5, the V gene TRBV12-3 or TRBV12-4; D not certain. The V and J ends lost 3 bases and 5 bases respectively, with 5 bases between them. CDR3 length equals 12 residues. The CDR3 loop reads CASSFGDQPQHF. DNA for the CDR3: TGTGCCAGCAGTTTCGGGGATCAGCCCCAGCATTTT.

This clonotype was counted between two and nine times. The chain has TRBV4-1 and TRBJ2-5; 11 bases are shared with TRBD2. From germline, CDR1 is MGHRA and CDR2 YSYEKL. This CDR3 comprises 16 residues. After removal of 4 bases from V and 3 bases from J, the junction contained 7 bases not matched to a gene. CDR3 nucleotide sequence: TGCGCCAGCAGCCCCCGACTAGCGGGGCCAGAAGAGACCCAGTACTTC. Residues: CASSPRLAGPEETQYF.

CDR3 bases: TGCAGCGTTGCGGCGGGACACGCCACAGATACGCAGTATTTT. Amino acids: CSVAAGHATDTQYF. The chain is built from TRBV29-1 and TRBJ2-3; either TRBD1 or TRBD2 may supply D (6 bases each). V was shortened by 4 bases and J by 2 bases, with 13 bases between the two germline ends. Germline CDR1 and CDR2: SQVTM and ANQGSEA. The CDR3 extends over 14 amino acids.

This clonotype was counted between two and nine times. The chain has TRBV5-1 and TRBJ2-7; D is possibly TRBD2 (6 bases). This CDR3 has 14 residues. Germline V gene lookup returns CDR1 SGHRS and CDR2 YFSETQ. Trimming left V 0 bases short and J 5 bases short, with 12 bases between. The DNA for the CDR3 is TGCGCCAGCAGCTTGGACGGTGGAGGGGACGAGCAGTACTTC. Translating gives CASSLDGGGDEQYF. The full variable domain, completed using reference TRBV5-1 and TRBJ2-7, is KAGVTQTPRYLIKTRGQQVTLSCSPISGHRSVSWYQQTPGQGLQFLFEYFSETQRNKGNFPGRFSGRQFSNSRSEMNVSTLELGDSALYLCASSLDGGGDEQYFGPGTRLTVT.

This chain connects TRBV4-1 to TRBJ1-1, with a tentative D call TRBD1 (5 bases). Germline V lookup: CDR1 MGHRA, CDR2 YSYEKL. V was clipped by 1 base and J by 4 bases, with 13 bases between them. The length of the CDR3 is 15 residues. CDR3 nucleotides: TGCGCCAGCAGCCAAGGGGGGGGGTCGTTCACTGAAGCTTTCTTT. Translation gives CASSQGGGSFTEAFF.

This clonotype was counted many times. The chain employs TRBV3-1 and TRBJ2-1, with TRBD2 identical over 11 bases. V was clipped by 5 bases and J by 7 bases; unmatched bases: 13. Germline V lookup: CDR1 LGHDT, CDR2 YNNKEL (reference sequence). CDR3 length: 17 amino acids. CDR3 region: CASSTILAGGPGNEQFF. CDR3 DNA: TGTGCCAGCAGCACGATCTTAGCGGGGGGGCCGGGGAATGAGCAGTTCTTC.

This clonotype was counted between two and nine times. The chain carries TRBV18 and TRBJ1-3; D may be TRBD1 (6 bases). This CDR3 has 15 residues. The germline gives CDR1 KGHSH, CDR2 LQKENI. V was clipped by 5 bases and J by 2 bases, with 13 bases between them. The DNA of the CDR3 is TGTGCCAGCTCATCCTACAGGGAGGCTGGAAACACCATATATTTT. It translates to CASSSYREAGNTIYF.

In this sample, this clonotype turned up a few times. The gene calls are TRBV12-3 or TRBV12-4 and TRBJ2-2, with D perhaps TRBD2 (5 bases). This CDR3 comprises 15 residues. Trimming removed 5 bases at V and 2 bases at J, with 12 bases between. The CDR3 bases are TGTGCCAGCAGTCCGAGGGAACTTAACACCGGGGAGCTGTTTTTT. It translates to CASSPRELNTGELFF.

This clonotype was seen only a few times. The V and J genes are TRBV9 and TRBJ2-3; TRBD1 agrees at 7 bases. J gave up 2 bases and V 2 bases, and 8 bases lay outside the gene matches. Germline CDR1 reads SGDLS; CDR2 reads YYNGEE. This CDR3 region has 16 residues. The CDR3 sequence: CASSVSPGQITDTQYF. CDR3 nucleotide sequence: TGTGCCAGCAGCGTGTCCCCGGGACAGATCACAGATACGCAGTATTTT. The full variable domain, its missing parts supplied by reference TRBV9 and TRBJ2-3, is DSGVTQTPKHLITATGQRVTLRCSPRSGDLSVYWYQQSLDQGLQFLIQYYNGEERAKGNILERFSAQQFPDLHSELNLSSLELGDSALYFCASSVSPGQITDTQYFGPGTRLTVL.

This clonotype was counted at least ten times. CDR3 in amino acids: CASSPDSSNQPQHF. The CDR3 DNA is TGTGCCAGCAGTCCGGACAGTAGCAATCAGCCCCAGCATTTT. The rearrangement uses TRBV12-3 or TRBV12-4 and TRBJ1-5; tentative D call: TRBD1 (6 bases). The CDR3 length is 14 residues. V shed 5 bases and J shed 0 bases, with 8 bases lying between them.

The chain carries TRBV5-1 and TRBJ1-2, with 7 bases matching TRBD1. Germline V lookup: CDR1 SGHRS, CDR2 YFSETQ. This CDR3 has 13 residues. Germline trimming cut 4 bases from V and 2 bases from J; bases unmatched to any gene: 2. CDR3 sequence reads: CASSTGQNYGYTF. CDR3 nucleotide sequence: TGCGCCAGCAGCACGGGACAGAACTATGGCTACACCTTC.

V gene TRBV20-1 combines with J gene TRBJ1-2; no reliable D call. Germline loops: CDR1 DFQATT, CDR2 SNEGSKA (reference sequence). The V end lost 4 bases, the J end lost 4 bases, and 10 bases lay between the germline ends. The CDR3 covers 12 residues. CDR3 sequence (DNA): TGCAGTGCTAACGACGGTCCCTATGGCTACACCTTC. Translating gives CSANDGPYGYTF.

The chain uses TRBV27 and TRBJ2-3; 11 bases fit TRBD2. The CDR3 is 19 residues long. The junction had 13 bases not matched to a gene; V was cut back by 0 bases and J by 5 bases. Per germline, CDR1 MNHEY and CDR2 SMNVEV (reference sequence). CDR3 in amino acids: CASSLSYTSGGQWGDTQYF. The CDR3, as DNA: TGTGCCAGCAGTTTATCGTACACTAGCGGGGGTCAATGGGGAGATACGCAGTATTTT.

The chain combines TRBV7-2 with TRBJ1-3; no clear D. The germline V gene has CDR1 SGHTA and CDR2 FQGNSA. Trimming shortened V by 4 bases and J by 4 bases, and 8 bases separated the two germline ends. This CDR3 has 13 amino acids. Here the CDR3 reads CASSSNRGNTIYF. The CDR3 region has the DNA TGTGCCAGCAGCTCTAACAGAGGAAACACCATATATTTT.

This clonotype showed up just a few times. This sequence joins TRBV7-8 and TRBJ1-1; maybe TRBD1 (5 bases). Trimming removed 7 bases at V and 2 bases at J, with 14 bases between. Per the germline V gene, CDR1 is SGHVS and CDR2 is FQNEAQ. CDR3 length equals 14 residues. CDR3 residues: CASTSSRANTEAFF. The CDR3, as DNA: TGTGCCAGCACCTCTTCCAGGGCCAACACTGAAGCTTTCTTT.

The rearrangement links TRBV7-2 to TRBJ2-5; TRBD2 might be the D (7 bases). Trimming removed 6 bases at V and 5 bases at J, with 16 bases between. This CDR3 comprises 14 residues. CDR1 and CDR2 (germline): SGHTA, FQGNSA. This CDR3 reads CASSSWGGRETQYF. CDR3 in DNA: TGTGCCAGCAGTTCGTGGGGGGGCAGGGAGACCCAGTACTTC.

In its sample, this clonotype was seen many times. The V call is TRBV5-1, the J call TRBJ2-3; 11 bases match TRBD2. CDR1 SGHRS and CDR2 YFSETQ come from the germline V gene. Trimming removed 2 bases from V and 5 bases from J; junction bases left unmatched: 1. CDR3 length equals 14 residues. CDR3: CASSFSGGEDTQYF. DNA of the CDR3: TGCGCCAGCAGCTTTAGCGGGGGGGAAGATACGCAGTATTTT.

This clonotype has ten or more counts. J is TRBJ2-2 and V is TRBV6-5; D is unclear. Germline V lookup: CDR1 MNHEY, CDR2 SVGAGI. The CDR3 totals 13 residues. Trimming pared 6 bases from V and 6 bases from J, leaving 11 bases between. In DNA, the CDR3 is TGTGCCAGCAGGTCGGGTGGAGCCGGGGAGCTGTTTTTT. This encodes CASRSGGAGELFF.

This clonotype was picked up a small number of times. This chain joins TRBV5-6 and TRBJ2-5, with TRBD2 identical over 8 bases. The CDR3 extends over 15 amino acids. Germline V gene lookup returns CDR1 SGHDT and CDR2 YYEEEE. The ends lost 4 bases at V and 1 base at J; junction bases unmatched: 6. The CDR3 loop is CASSMTSVLQETQYF. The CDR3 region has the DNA TGTGCCAGCAGCATGACTAGCGTCCTCCAAGAGACCCAGTACTTC.

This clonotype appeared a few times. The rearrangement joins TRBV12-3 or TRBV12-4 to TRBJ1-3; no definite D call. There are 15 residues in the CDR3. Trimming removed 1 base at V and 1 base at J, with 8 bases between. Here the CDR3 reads CASSLVWLSGNTIYF. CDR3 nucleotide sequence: TGTGCCAGCAGTTTAGTTTGGCTGTCTGGAAACACCATATATTTT.

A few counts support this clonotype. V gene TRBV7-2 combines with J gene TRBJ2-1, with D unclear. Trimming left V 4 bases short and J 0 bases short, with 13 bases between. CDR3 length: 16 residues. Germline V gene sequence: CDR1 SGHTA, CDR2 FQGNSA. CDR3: CASSSRVHPSYNEQFF. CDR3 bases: TGTGCCAGCAGCTCTAGGGTACACCCCTCCTACAATGAGCAGTTCTTC.

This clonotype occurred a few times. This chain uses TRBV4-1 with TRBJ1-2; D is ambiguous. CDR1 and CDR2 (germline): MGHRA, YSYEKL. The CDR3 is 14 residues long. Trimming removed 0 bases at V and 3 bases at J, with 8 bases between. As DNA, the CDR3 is TGCGCCAGCAGCCAAGAAAATTGGGACTATGGCTACACCTTC. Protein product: CASSQENWDYGYTF.

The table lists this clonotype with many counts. The CDR3 sequence: CASSIAGGSSYEQYF. In DNA, the CDR3 is TGTGCCAGCAGTATAGCGGGGGGTTCCTCCTACGAGCAGTACTTC. The chain couples TRBV7-2 to TRBJ2-7; 10 nucleotides match TRBD2. V dropped 6 bases and J dropped 0; count of bases not matched to a gene: 5. CDR3 length: 15 residues. The germline gives CDR1 SGHTA, CDR2 FQGNSA.

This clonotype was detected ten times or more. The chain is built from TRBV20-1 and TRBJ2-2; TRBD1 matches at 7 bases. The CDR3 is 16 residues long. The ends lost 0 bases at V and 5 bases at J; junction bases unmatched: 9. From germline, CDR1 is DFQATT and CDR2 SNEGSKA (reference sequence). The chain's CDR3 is CSARDQGVGVTGELFF. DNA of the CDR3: TGCAGTGCTAGAGACCAGGGGGTAGGAGTGACCGGGGAGCTGTTTTTT.

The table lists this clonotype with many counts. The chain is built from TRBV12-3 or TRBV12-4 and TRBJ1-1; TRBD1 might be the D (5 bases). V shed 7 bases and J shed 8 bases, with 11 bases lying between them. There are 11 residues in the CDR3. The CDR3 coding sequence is TGTGCCAGCACTTGGGGGGGGGAAGCTTTCTTT. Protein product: CASTWGGEAFF.